The next 27 T cell receptor beta chains were all read from a single sample in a study of blood T cell repertoires in COVID-19. Assay used: immunoSEQ multiplex PCR; TCRdb lists only in-frame clones, some missing. The sample carries roughly 120,000 clones, more than 60% recorded once. The specimen was peripheral blood. These receptors all stem from a man in his 70s with acute or convalescent COVID-19.

This clone was picked up a small number of times. The gene calls are TRBV5-4 and TRBJ2-5, with TRBD2 identical over 8 bases. This CDR3 is built from 16 residues. The junction had 9 bases not matched to a gene; V was cut back by 2 bases and J by 3 bases. In germline, CDR1 is SGHNT, CDR2 YYREEE (reference sequence). CDR3 in amino acids: CASSLGGGSGEETQYF. CDR3 coding DNA: TGTGCCAGCAGCTTAGGTGGGGGTAGCGGGGAAGAGACCCAGTACTTC. The full variable domain, rest sourced from reference TRBV5-4 and TRBJ2-5, is ETGVTQSPTHLIKTRGQQVTLRCSSQSGHNTVSWYQQALGQGPQFIFQYYREEENGRGNFPPRFSGLQFPNYSSELNVNALELDDSALYLCASSLGGGSGEETQYFGPGTRLLVL.

V is TRBV19 and J is TRBJ1-5, with D maybe TRBD1 (5 bases). CDR3 length: 15 amino acids. The V gene lost 5 bases and the J gene lost 0 bases, with 11 bases spanning the gap. Germline CDR1 LNHDA, CDR2 SQIVND (reference sequence). The CDR3 is CASSYGAYSNQPQHF. The CDR3 DNA sequence: TGTGCCAGTAGTTATGGGGCTTATAGCAATCAGCCCCAGCATTTT.

J is TRBJ2-7 and V is TRBV11-2; 11 bases align to TRBD2. Germline-derived CDR1 and CDR2 are SGHAT and FQNNGV. The CDR3 covers 15 residues. V dropped 3 bases and J dropped 3; count of bases not matched to a gene: 4. CDR3 sequence: CASSLAGTSGYEQYF. DNA of the CDR3: TGTGCCAGCAGCTTGGCCGGGACTAGCGGCTACGAGCAGTACTTC.

The V and J genes are TRBV7-7 and TRBJ2-2, with 10 bases matching TRBD1. From germline, CDR1 is SSHAT and CDR2 FNYEAQ (reference sequence). There are 18 residues in the CDR3. The J segment lost 7 bases and the V segment lost 5 bases, leaving 16 bases of the junction unmatched. Here the CDR3 DNA reads TGTGCCAGCAGCCTTCACTTACCGGGACAGGGGACGATCGGGGAGCTGTTTTTT. It is translated as CASSLHLPGQGTIGELFF.

The J gene is TRBJ1-4, the V gene TRBV7-2; the D is unclear. The V end lost 3 bases, the J end lost 7 bases, and 15 bases lay between the germline ends. Germline V gene lookup returns CDR1 SGHTA and CDR2 FQGNSA. CDR3 size: 15 residues. DNA of the CDR3: TGTGCCAGCAGCTTTTCGGGGTCCGTTGGTGAAAAACTGTTTTTT. Translating gives CASSFSGSVGEKLFF.

This clone occurred once. The chain recombines TRBV6-5 with TRBJ2-7; 12 bases agree with TRBD1. Germline CDR1 MNHEY, CDR2 SVGAGI. CDR3 size: 15 residues. The V segment lost 0 bases and the J segment 8 bases; nucleotides outside the gene matches: 5. CDR3 sequence reads: CASSYSFGTGGQQYF. CDR3 sequence (DNA): TGTGCCAGCAGTTACTCATTCGGGACAGGGGGCCAGCAGTACTTC.

This chain uses TRBV2 with TRBJ2-7; D may be TRBD1 (6 bases). With 4 bases removed from V and 4 bases from J, the gap between germline ends came to 14 bases. There are 14 residues in the CDR3. Germline V gene data show CDR1 as SNHLY and CDR2 as FYNNEI. CDR3 sequence (DNA): TGTGCCAGCAGTGGCCCCCAGGGGCCGTACGAGCAGTACTTC. It codes for CASSGPQGPYEQYF.

The chain combines TRBV6-5 with TRBJ1-1; 11 positions match TRBD1. Trimming cost V 6 bases and J 3 bases; bases outside gene matches: 6. The CDR3 runs to 15 residues. Germline CDR1 MNHEY, CDR2 SVGAGI. The CDR3 DNA reads TGTGCCAGCAGAGGACAGGGGGCAGGGGACACTGAAGCTTTCTTT. This codes for CASRGQGAGDTEAFF.

In this sample, this clone turned up a few times. The CDR3 protein is CASSLDRSNQPQHF. As DNA, the CDR3 is TGTGCCAGCAGCTTAGACAGGTCCAATCAGCCCCAGCATTTT. The chain recombines TRBV7-2 with TRBJ1-5; D is possibly TRBD1 (5 bases). The CDR3 runs to 14 residues. Germline V gene lookup returns CDR1 SGHTA and CDR2 FQGNSA. The V and J ends lost 1 base and 3 bases respectively, with 7 bases between them.

The chain carries TRBV28 and TRBJ1-6; no reliable D call. V was shortened by 7 bases and J by 5 bases, with 9 bases between the two germline ends. CDR1 and CDR2 from the germline V gene are MDHEN and SYDVKM. The CDR3 length is 13 residues. Written as DNA, the CDR3 is TGTGCCAGCACCATACACAATAATTCACCCCTCCACTTT. The encoded protein is CASTIHNNSPLHF.

The rearrangement uses TRBV6-5 and TRBJ2-7; 9 bases match TRBD1. The germline CDR1 and CDR2 sequences are MNHEY and SVGAGI. The trim removed 6 bases at V and 3 bases at J, leaving 3 bases unmatched. The CDR3 spans 13 residues. The CDR3 DNA follows: TGTGCCAGCAGCAAGGACAGGGGCTACGAGCAGTACTTC. Protein: CASSKDRGYEQYF.

V is TRBV19 and J is TRBJ2-3; TRBD1 aligns across 8 bases. The V gene end was trimmed by 7 bases and the J gene end by 1 base; junction bases not matched to a gene: 7. Germline V gene data show CDR1 as LNHDA and CDR2 as SQIVND (reference sequence). The CDR3 totals 15 residues. CDR3 loop: CASTARGQGTDTQYF. Here the CDR3 DNA reads TGTGCCAGTACGGCCCGGGGACAGGGCACAGATACGCAGTATTTT.

The chain couples TRBV28 to TRBJ1-4; D might be TRBD1 (6 bases). This CDR3 comprises 12 residues. Germline CDR1 and CDR2: MDHEN and SYDVKM. Trimming left V 6 bases short and J 7 bases short, with 9 bases between. CDR3: CASRIRGEKLFF. Written as DNA, the CDR3 is TGTGCCAGCAGGATCAGGGGTGAAAAACTGTTTTTT.

The V and J genes are TRBV30 and TRBJ1-5; perhaps TRBD1 as D (5 bases). This CDR3 has 13 amino acids. Germline V gives CDR1 GTSNPN, CDR2 SVGIG (reference sequence). V was shortened by 0 bases and J by 11 bases, with 14 bases between the two germline ends. The CDR3 nucleotides are TGTGCCTGGAGTGTGGACATCCCATCTGCCCAGCATTTT. Its protein product is CAWSVDIPSAQHF.

This chain joins TRBV5-5 and TRBJ2-5, with TRBD2 matching over 12 bases. The V gene end was trimmed by 1 base and the J gene end by 5 bases; junction bases not matched to a gene: 15. The CDR3 spans 19 residues. Germline-derived CDR1 and CDR2 are SGHKS and YYEKEE (reference sequence). CDR3 amino acids: CASSLNPMASGGAWETQYF. In DNA, the CDR3 is TGTGCCAGCAGCTTGAACCCAATGGCTAGCGGGGGGGCTTGGGAGACCCAGTACTTC.

The chain recombines TRBV10-3 with TRBJ2-6, with a weak D call TRBD2 (6 bases). Germline loops: CDR1 ENHRY, CDR2 SYGVKD. Trimming stripped 7 bases from V and 0 bases from J, with 10 bases between. The CDR3 sequence is 15 residues long. The DNA for the CDR3 is TGTGCCATCAAAAACGGGAGCTCTGGGGCCAACGTCCTGACTTTC. Its translation is CAIKNGSSGANVLTF.

This clone has a handful of counts. The rearrangement uses TRBV7-2 and TRBJ1-5, with D uncertain. V dropped 5 bases and J dropped 9 bases, with 14 bases sitting between them. CDR1 and CDR2 (germline): SGHTA, FQGNSA. The CDR3 is made up of 13 amino acids. CDR3 sequence: CASSPDELMPQHF. The CDR3 DNA reads TGTGCCAGCAGCCCCGATGAGTTGATGCCCCAGCATTTT.

V and J are TRBV6-5 and TRBJ2-7; 8 nucleotides agree with TRBD1. This CDR3 is built from 14 residues. The ends lost 2 bases at V and 5 bases at J; junction bases unmatched: 5. The V gene's germline CDR1 is MNHEY and CDR2 SVGAGI. The CDR3 loop is CASSYGQGAHEQYF. The CDR3, as DNA: TGTGCCAGCAGTTACGGCCAGGGGGCCCACGAGCAGTACTTC.

The rearrangement joins TRBV5-4 to TRBJ2-3, with a weak D call TRBD1 (6 bases). This CDR3 has 14 amino acids. V was clipped by 7 bases and J by 8 bases, with 20 bases between them. Germline CDR1 is SGHNT and CDR2 is YYREEE (reference sequence). The CDR3 DNA sequence: TGTGCCAGCCTTCGAGGGGGAGAATTGAGTACGCAGTATTTT. Encoded protein: CASLRGGELSTQYF.

The chain recombines TRBV6-2 or TRBV6-3 with TRBJ2-5; D is unclear. V shed 2 bases and J shed 3 bases, with 7 bases lying between them. Germline CDR1 MNHEY, CDR2 SVGEGT. The CDR3 is 13 residues long. CDR3 DNA: TGTGCCAGCAGTTACGGCACGAAAGAGACCCAGTACTTC. Its protein product is CASSYGTKETQYF.

The chain combines TRBV28 with TRBJ1-2, with no clear D. V shed 4 bases and J shed 2 bases, with 5 bases lying between them. CDR3 length: 12 amino acids. The germline V gene has CDR1 MDHEN and CDR2 SYDVKM. The CDR3 protein is CASSWQNYGYTF. The CDR3 DNA reads TGTGCCAGCAGTTGGCAGAACTATGGCTACACCTTC.

This chain uses TRBV28 with TRBJ1-2; no clear D. The ends were cut back, 8 bases at V and 4 bases at J, with 14 bases in the middle. Germline CDR1 is MDHEN and CDR2 is SYDVKM. The CDR3 totals 13 residues. The CDR3 bases are TGTGCCAGCCTGTTCCGGGAAACCTATGGCTACACCTTC. Amino acids: CASLFRETYGYTF.

The chain employs TRBV6-5 and TRBJ2-5; 10 nucleotides match TRBD1. With 2 bases clipped from V and 5 bases from J, the junction kept 5 bases outside the gene matches. The CDR3 is made up of 15 amino acids. CDR1 and CDR2 from the germline V gene are MNHEY and SVGAGI. The CDR3 DNA reads TGTGCCAGCAGTTACCTGACAGGGGGCGGGGAGACCCAGTACTTC. The encoded protein is CASSYLTGGGETQYF.

The chain is built from TRBV5-1 and TRBJ1-5; D gene ambiguous. The CDR3 is 15 amino acids. The germline V and J ends were trimmed by 0 bases and 0 bases, with 7 bases remaining between them. Germline CDR1 and CDR2: SGHRS and YFSETQ. The CDR3 DNA follows: TGCGCCAGCAGCTTGGTCGCAGGTAGCAATCAGCCCCAGCATTTT. It yields the protein CASSLVAGSNQPQHF.

This chain connects TRBV19 to TRBJ1-1; TRBD1 agrees at 7 bases. This CDR3 spans 12 amino acids. J was trimmed by 4 bases and V by 9 bases; bases with no gene match: 5. The germline gives CDR1 LNHDA, CDR2 SQIVND (reference sequence). The DNA of the CDR3 is TGTGCCAGCAGACAGGGCGTCACTGAAGCTTTCTTT. Translated: CASRQGVTEAFF.

This clone has only one observation. This chain's CDR3 is CASSLVSGQGIEAFF. For the CDR3, the DNA is TGTGCCAGCAGCTTGGTTTCGGGACAGGGGATTGAAGCTTTCTTT. This chain joins TRBV5-5 and TRBJ1-1; 10 nucleotides align to TRBD1. The trim removed 0 bases at V and 7 bases at J, leaving 6 bases unmatched. This CDR3 is built from 15 residues. Germline V gene lookup returns CDR1 SGHKS and CDR2 YYEKEE (reference sequence). The full variable domain, with the rest looked up from reference TRBV5-5 and TRBJ1-1, is DAGVTQSPTHLIKTRGQQVTLRCSPISGHKSVSWYQQVLGQGPQFIFQYYEKEERGRGNFPDRFSARQFPNYSSELNVNALLLGDSALYLCASSLVSGQGIEAFFGQGTRLTVV.

This clone has just a few counts. This sequence joins TRBV5-4 and TRBJ1-2, with D possibly matching TRBD1 (5 bases). The CDR3 length is 14 residues. The V gene's germline CDR1 is SGHNT and CDR2 YYREEE (reference sequence). V dropped 0 bases and J dropped 1 base, with 7 bases sitting between them. The CDR3 spells CASSLGQGNYGYTF. The DNA for the CDR3 is TGTGCCAGCAGCTTGGGGCAGGGTAACTATGGCTACACCTTC.